This is a list of T cell receptor beta chains from one sample in a study of beta chain features in type 1 diabetes. Using immunoSEQ multiplex PCR, the repertoire was profiled, and TCRdb retains in-frame clones only, with some absent. Of about 350,000 clones in the sample, around 19% were seen once. Sequenced: naive CD4+ T cells from blood. The receptors stem from a woman between 18 and 30 years old in good health. Both conserved end residues are part of each CDR3. The D gene is left open where the match is weak. Clone size, where shown, is once, few, many, or a class for clones that have expanded.

V	J	D	size	DNA	CDR3
TRBV30	TRBJ1-5	TRBD1	.	TGTGCCTGGAGGGGGACAGGGAATCAGCCCCAGCATTTT	CAWRGTGNQPQHF
TRBV6-5	TRBJ2-7	TRBD1	.	TGTGCCAGCAGTTCTCCGGGACAGGGGCGCTACGAGCAGTACTTC	CASSSPGQGRYEQYF
TRBV29-1	TRBJ2-7	TRBD2	.	TGCAGCGTACACCTAGCGGGGGATCCCTACGAGCAGTACTTC	CSVHLAGDPYEQYF
TRBV12-5	TRBJ2-7	.	few	TGTGCTAGTGGTTTGGTAGGGGTTGACGAGCAGTACTTC	CASGLVGVDEQYF
TRBV7-9	TRBJ1-4	.	.	TGTGCCAGCAGCTTGGTGGAGGGGGAAAAACTGTTTTTT	CASSLVEGEKLFF
TRBV2	TRBJ2-3	.	few	TGTGCCAGCAGCTTTACAGATACGCAGTATTTT	CASSFTDTQYF
TRBV7-9	TRBJ2-2	.	few	TGTGCCAGCAGTTCGAAGGGGGCCGGGGAGCTGTTTTTT	CASSSKGAGELFF
TRBV10-3	TRBJ1-6	.	.	TGTGCCATCAGTGATTCGAGGGTGAATTCACCCCTCCACTTT	CAISDSRVNSPLHF
TRBV2	TRBJ1-5	.	few	TGTGCCAGCAGATGGGGGGGTGGCAATCAGCCCCAGCATTTT	CASRWGGGNQPQHF
TRBV9	TRBJ1-5	.	few	TGTGCCAGCAGCGTAGGCTCAGGGGATCAGCCCCAGCATTTT	CASSVGSGDQPQHF
TRBV9	TRBJ1-1	.	.	TGTGCCAGCAGCGTAGATAGCGGACCGAACACTGAAGCTTTCTTT	CASSVDSGPNTEAFF
TRBV30	TRBJ2-5	.	.	TGTGCCTGGAGTGTAGCGTCCCCAGAGACCCAGTACTTC	CAWSVASPETQYF
TRBV7-9	TRBJ1-5	.	.	TGTGCCACCGGGGGGCGAGATCAGCCCCAGCATTTT	CATGGRDQPQHF
TRBV6-1	TRBJ2-5	.	.	TGTGCCAGCAGTGCCACTAGAATGAGAGAGACCCAGTACTTC	CASSATRMRETQYF
TRBV30	TRBJ1-1	TRBD1	.	TGTGCCTGGAGTGCGACAGGGGGGACTGAAGCTTTCTTT	CAWSATGGTEAFF
TRBV30	TRBJ1-6	TRBD1	.	TGTGCCTGGGGGACAGGGAGCTCCTATAATTCACCCCTCCACTTT	CAWGTGSSYNSPLHF
TRBV6-1	TRBJ2-1	.	.	TGTGCCAGCAGTGGAGAGAATGAGCAGTTCTTC	CASSGENEQFF
TRBV29-1	TRBJ1-4	.	.	TGCAGCGTTGAAAAGGGAAAGGGGGATGAAAAACTGTTTTTT	CSVEKGKGDEKLFF
TRBV6-4	TRBJ2-3	TRBD1	.	TGTGCCAGCAGTGCGACAGGGGTCACAGATACGCAGTATTTT	CASSATGVTDTQYF
TRBV14	TRBJ2-1	TRBD2	.	TGTGCCAGCAGCCAGATAGCGGGGACCTACAATGAGCAGTTCTTC	CASSQIAGTYNEQFF
TRBV19	TRBJ2-5	TRBD2	few	TGTGCCAGCGGGAGGGGGCAAGAGACCCAGTACTTC	CASGRGQETQYF
TRBV4-2	TRBJ2-3	.	few	TGTGCCAGCAGCCAAGATAGGGGCGGGGAGGGCACAGATACGCAGTATTTT	CASSQDRGGEGTDTQYF
TRBV6-5	TRBJ2-7	TRBD2	once	TGTGCCAGCCGCGGGGCTAGCGGACCCTACGAGCAGTACTTC	CASRGASGPYEQYF
TRBV4-1	TRBJ2-3	TRBD2	few	TGCGCCAGCAGCCAAGTAGGAACTAGCGGGAGTACAGATACGCAGTATTTT	CASSQVGTSGSTDTQYF
TRBV30	TRBJ1-1	TRBD1	.	TGTGCCTGGAACAGGGGGCGCACTGAAGCTTTCTTT	CAWNRGRTEAFF
TRBV12-2	TRBJ1-2	.	few	TGTGCAAGTCGCTTAGAAGCGATTCAATATGGCTACACCTTC	CASRLEAIQYGYTF
TRBV10-3	TRBJ2-1	TRBD2	.	TGTGCCATCGAGGCTAGCGGGGGAAGAAGCTCCTACAATGAGCAGTTCTTC	CAIEASGGRSSYNEQFF
TRBV19	TRBJ2-1	.	.	TGTGCCAGTAGTATCACAGGGAGCTCCTACAATGAGCAGTTCTTC	CASSITGSSYNEQFF
TRBV29-1	TRBJ2-4	.	.	TGCAGCGTTGTTCTGTCTCTAGCCAAAAACATTCAGTACTTC	CSVVLSLAKNIQYF
TRBV5-1	TRBJ2-2	.	few	TGCGCCAGCAGCTTCGGGGCCGGGGAGCTGTTTTTT	CASSFGAGELFF
TRBV30	TRBJ2-3	.	.	TGTGCCTGGAGTGTTCCCCGGGATGGGGCAGATACGCAGTATTTT	CAWSVPRDGADTQYF
TRBV20-1	TRBJ2-5	.	few	TGCAGTAGCGGTCAAGAGACCCAGTACTTC	CSSGQETQYF
TRBV7-8	TRBJ2-1	.	.	TGTGCCAGCAGCTTAGAGGGGCAGCACAATGAGCAGTTCTTC	CASSLEGQHNEQFF
TRBV5-4	TRBJ2-7	TRBD1	few	TGTGCCAGCAGCTTTTCCGGGACAGGGGGCTACGAGCAGTACTTC	CASSFSGTGGYEQYF
TRBV2	TRBJ1-2	TRBD1	.	TGTGCCAGCAGCACCCCACAGGGGGCTGATGGCTACACCTTC	CASSTPQGADGYTF
TRBV18	TRBJ2-5	TRBD2	.	TGTGCCAGCTCACCCTCGACTAGCGGGCTCGGGGAGACCCAGTACTTC	CASSPSTSGLGETQYF
TRBV7-9	TRBJ1-2	.	few	TGTGCCAGCAGCTTCAGTGGGCCCCGCACCCATGGCTACACCTTC	CASSFSGPRTHGYTF
TRBV15	TRBJ2-3	.	.	TGTGCCACCAGCAGAGATGAGGAGGATACGCAGTATTTT	CATSRDEEDTQYF
TRBV4-1	TRBJ1-4	.	.	TGCGCCAGCAGCCAAGATCTCCGGGAAAAACTGTTTTTT	CASSQDLREKLFF
TRBV27	TRBJ1-2	TRBD1	.	TGTGCCAGCAGCAAGACGGGACAGGGGGCAGGTGGCTACACCTTC	CASSKTGQGAGGYTF
TRBV5-1	TRBJ2-1	TRBD1	few	TGCGCCAGCAGCTCCGGGACAGGGGGCAATGAGCAGTTCTTC	CASSSGTGGNEQFF
TRBV30	TRBJ1-1	.	.	TGTGCCTGGAGCCTATTCAAGAGAGGGGGGGTCACTGAAGCTTTCTTT	CAWSLFKRGGVTEAFF
TRBV7-8	TRBJ2-2	.	.	TGTGCCAGCAGCTTAGGAGTGGAGGAGGAGCTGTTTTTT	CASSLGVEEELFF
TRBV29-1	TRBJ1-5	.	few	TGCAGCGTTGGTCAGGGCAATCAGCCCCAGCATTTT	CSVGQGNQPQHF
TRBV6-5	TRBJ1-6	.	.	TGTGCCAGCAGGGAACAGGGAAGTTCACCCCTCCACTTT	CASREQGSSPLHF
TRBV4-1	TRBJ1-1	.	.	TGCGCCAGCAGCCAATGGGAGGGGGGGGTCATGAACACTGAAGCTTTCTTT	CASSQWEGGVMNTEAFF
TRBV7-9	TRBJ1-2	TRBD1	.	TGTGCCAGCAGCTCTGGGACAGCCTATGGCTACACCTTC	CASSSGTAYGYTF
TRBV29-1	TRBJ1-1	.	few	TGCAGCGTTCTCTCCAGGGCCCCTTTTACGGAAGCTTTCTTT	CSVLSRAPFTEAFF
TRBV14	TRBJ2-1	TRBD2	.	TGTGCCAGCAGACAGACTAGCGGGAGCTACAATGAGCAGTTCTTC	CASRQTSGSYNEQFF
TRBV5-1	TRBJ2-3	TRBD1	few	TGCGCCAGCAGCTTGGTTGGGACAGAGAGTATGCAGTATTTT	CASSLVGTESMQYF
TRBV7-2	TRBJ2-7	TRBD2	.	TGTGCCAGCAGCCCACCAGGAAGCGGGGGGGGAACCTACGAGCAGTACTTC	CASSPPGSGGGTYEQYF
TRBV29-1	TRBJ2-1	TRBD2	.	TGCAGCGTTCACTATGGACTAGCGGGGGGCTACAATGAGCAGTTCTTC	CSVHYGLAGGYNEQFF
TRBV14	TRBJ2-1	TRBD1	.	TGTGCCAGCAGCCAACTTACTGGACAGGGGGAGTTCTTC	CASSQLTGQGEFF
TRBV2	TRBJ1-2	.	few	TGTGCCAGCAGTGGAGGCACAACTAACTATGGCTACACCTTC	CASSGGTTNYGYTF
TRBV5-4	TRBJ2-5	TRBD1	.	TGTGCCAGCAGCCCTAGGACAGGGGGCCTGGAGACCCAGTACTTC	CASSPRTGGLETQYF
TRBV6-6	TRBJ2-7	TRBD2	.	TGTGCCAGCAGTTACTCCCCTACGACGGGGGGCTACGAGCAGTACTTC	CASSYSPTTGGYEQYF
TRBV14	TRBJ1-4	.	.	TGTGCCAGCAGCCAAGTATCTAATGAAAAACTGTTTTTT	CASSQVSNEKLFF
TRBV14	TRBJ2-7	.	few	TGTGCCAGCAGCCAAGTACTGGGCAACGAGCAGTACTTC	CASSQVLGNEQYF
TRBV30	TRBJ2-7	.	few	TGTGCCTGGAGTTTCAGGGGATCCTACGAGCAGTACTTC	CAWSFRGSYEQYF